This TCR beta chain emerged from a study of identifying expanded T cells in peripheral blood. No infections or other immune events were documented during collection. Profiled with immunoSEQ multiplex PCR; TCRdb holds only in-frame clones, not every one. The sample records some 100,000 clones, over 80% being singletons. CDR1 is SGHRS, CDR2 YFSETQ, per germline. The V gene lost 7 bases and the J gene lost 3 bases, with 16 bases spanning the gap. The CDR3 sequence is 14 residues long. Study-wide findings and caveats: Clone count variance between roughly 2-week samples rose with total template count.

On this clone: Its antigen is not known.

The chain has TRBV5-1 and TRBJ1-1, with D maybe TRBD1 (5 bases). The TCR comes from a person aged 18 to 75 in good health. Material for sequencing was blood. CDR3 region: CASRPRGEDTEAFF. Here the CDR3 DNA reads TGCGCCAGCCGCCCTAGGGGCGAGGACACTGAAGCTTTCTTT.